This T cell receptor beta chain was recorded in a study of control samples from healthy donors and cancer patients. Germline CDR1 and CDR2: SGHNT and YENEEA. Trimming took 4 bases from V and 5 from J; bases not matched to a gene: 14. CDR3 length equals 16 residues. Clones were sequenced by immunoSEQ multiplex PCR, and TCRdb holds only the in-frame ones, with some missing. The table includes around 180,000 clones, roughly 92% detected once. The source material was blood. The V call is TRBV11-3, the J call TRBJ2-7; 7 bases line up with TRBD1. This sequence originates from a young woman in good health. The CDR3 DNA follows: TGTGCCAGCAGCTATTTTTTGGGGACAGCAAGCCACGAGCAGTACTTC. This encodes CASSYFLGTASHEQYF.